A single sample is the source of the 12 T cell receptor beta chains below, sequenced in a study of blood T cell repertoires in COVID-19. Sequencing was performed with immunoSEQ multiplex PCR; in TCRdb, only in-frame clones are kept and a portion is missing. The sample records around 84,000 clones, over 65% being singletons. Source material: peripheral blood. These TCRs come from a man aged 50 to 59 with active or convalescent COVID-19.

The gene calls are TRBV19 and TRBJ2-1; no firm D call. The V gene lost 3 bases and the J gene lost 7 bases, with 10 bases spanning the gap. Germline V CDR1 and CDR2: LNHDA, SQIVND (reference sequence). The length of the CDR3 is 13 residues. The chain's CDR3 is CASSMSPQNEQFF. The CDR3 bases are TGTGCCAGTAGTATGTCCCCTCAGAATGAGCAGTTCTTC.

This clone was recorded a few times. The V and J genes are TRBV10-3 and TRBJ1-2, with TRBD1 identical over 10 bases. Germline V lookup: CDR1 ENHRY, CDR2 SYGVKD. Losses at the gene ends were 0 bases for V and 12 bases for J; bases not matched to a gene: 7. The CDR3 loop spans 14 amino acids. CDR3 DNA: TGTGCCATCAGTGAGTCGGGGGGACAGGGGCCAAACACCTTC. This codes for CAISESGGQGPNTF.

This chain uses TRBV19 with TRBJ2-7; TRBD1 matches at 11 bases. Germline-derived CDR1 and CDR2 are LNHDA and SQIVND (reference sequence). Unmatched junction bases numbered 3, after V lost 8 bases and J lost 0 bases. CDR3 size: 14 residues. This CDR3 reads CASRDRGNSYEQYF. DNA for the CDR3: TGTGCCAGTCGGGACAGGGGGAACTCCTACGAGCAGTACTTC. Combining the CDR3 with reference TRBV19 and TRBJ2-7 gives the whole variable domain DGGITQSPKYLFRKEGQNVTLSCEQNLNHDAMYWYRQDPGQGLRLIYYSQIVNDFQKGDIAEGYSVSREKKESFPLTVTSAQKNPTAFYLCASRDRGNSYEQYFGPGTRLTVT.

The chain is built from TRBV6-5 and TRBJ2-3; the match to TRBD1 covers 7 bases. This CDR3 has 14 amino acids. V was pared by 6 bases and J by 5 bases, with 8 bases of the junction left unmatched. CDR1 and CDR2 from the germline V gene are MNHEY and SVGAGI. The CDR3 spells CASRFNTGEDTQYF. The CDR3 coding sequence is TGTGCCAGCAGGTTCAACACAGGGGAAGATACGCAGTATTTT.

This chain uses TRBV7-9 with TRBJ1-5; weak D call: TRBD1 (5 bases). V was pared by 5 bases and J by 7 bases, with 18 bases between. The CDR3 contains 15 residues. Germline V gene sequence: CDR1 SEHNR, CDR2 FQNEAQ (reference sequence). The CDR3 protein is CASSPPGRGTQPQHF. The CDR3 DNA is TGTGCCAGCAGCCCCCCGGGTAGGGGTACGCAGCCCCAGCATTTT. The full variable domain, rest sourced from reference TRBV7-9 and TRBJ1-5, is DTGVSQNPRHKITKRGQNVTFRCDPISEHNRLYWYRQTLGQGPEFLTYFQNEAQLEKSRLLSDRFSAERPKGSFSTLEIQRTEQGDSAMYLCASSPPGRGTQPQHFGDGTRLSIL.

This CDR3 reads CASSSPGGGEDTQYF. DNA of the CDR3: TGTGCCAGCAGTTCCCCCGGGGGTGGTGAAGATACGCAGTATTTT. The chain carries TRBV28 and TRBJ2-3; possible D gene TRBD2, 6 bases. Trimming pared 4 bases from V and 5 bases from J, leaving 16 bases between. CDR1 and CDR2 from the germline V gene are MDHEN and SYDVKM. CDR3 length: 15 residues.

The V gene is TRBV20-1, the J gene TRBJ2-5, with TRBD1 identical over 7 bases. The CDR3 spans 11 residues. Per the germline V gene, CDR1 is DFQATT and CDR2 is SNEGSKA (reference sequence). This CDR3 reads CNARTGETQYF. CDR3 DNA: TGCAACGCAAGGACAGGAGAGACCCAGTACTTC.

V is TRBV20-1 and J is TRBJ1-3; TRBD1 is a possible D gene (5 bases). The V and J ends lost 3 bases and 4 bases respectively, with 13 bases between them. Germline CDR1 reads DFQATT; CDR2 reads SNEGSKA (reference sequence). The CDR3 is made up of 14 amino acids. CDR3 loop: CSASGQAEGNTIYF. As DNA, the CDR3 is TGCAGTGCTAGTGGACAAGCCGAGGGAAACACCATATATTTT.

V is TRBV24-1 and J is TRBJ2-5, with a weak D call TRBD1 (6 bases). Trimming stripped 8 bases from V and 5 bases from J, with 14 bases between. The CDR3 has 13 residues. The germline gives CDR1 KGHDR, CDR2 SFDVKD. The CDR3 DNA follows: TGTGCCACCACCAGACAGGAGACGGAGACCCAGTACTTC. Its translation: CATTRQETETQYF.

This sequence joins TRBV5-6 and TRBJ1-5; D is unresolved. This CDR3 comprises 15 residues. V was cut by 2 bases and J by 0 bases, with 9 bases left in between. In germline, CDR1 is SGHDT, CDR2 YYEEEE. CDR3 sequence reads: CASSFHSYSNQPQHF. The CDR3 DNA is TGTGCCAGCAGCTTTCACAGCTATAGCAATCAGCCCCAGCATTTT.

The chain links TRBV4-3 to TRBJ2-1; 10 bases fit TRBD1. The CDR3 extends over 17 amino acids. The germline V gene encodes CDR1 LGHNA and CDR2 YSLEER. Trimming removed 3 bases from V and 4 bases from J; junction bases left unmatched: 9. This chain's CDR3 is CASSQSSPGQGYNEQFF. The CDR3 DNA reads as TGCGCCAGCAGCCAGAGTAGCCCGGGACAGGGGTACAATGAGCAGTTCTTC.

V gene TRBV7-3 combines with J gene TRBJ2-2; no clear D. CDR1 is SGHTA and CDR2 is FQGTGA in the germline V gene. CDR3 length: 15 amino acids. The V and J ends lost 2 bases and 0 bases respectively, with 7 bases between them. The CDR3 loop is CASSLASANTGELFF. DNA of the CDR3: TGTGCCAGCAGCTTAGCGTCGGCGAACACCGGGGAGCTGTTTTTT. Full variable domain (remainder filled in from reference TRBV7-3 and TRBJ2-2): GAGVSQTPSNKVTEKGKYVELRCDPISGHTALYWYRQSLGQGPEFLIYFQGTGAADDSGLPNDRFFAVRPEGSVSTLKIQRTERGDSAVYLCASSLASANTGELFFGEGSRLTVL.